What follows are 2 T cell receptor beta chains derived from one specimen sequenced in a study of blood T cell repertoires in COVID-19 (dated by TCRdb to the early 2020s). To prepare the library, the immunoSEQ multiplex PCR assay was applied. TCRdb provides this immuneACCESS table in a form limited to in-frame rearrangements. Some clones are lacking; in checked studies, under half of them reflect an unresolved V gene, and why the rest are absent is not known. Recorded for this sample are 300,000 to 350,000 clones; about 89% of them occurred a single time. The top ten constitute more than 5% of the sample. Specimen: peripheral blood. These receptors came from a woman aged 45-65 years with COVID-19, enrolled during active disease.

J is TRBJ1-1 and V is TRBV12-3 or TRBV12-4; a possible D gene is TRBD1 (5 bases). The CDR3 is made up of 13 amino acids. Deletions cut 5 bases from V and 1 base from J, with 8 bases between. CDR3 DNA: TGTGCCAGCAGTATACAGGCGAACACTGAAGCTTTCTTT. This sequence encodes CASSIQANTEAFF.

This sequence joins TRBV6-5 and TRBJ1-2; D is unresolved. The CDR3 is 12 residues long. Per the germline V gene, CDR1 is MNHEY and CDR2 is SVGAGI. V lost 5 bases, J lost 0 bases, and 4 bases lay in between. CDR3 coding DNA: TGTGCCAGCAGTCTGTCTAACTATGGCTACACCTTC. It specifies CASSLSNYGYTF.